The rows below give T cell receptor beta chains drawn from one sample of a study of blood T cells in healthy people across ages. TCRdb fed the 5' RACE reads into MiXCR, producing one record per CDR3 protein. The table shows hundreds of thousands of distinct CDR3 sequences, with roughly 45% occurring only once. The material sequenced was blood. Receptor source: a woman in her fifties or sixties in good health. Each CDR3 is given with its conserved first and last residue. The D gene is left open where the match is weak. Some rows mark clone size as missing; the rest say once, few, many or name a class of expanded clone.

NA,TRBV5-6,NA,14,TRBJ2-7,TGTGCCAGCAGCTTGGACGGTGGTTTCTACGAGCAGTACTTC,CASSLDGGFYEQYF
few,TRBV9,TRBD2,16,TRBJ2-1,TGTGCCAGCAGCGTAGGTAGCGGGATCGGTTACAATGAGCAGTTCTTC,CASSVGSGIGYNEQFF
NA,TRBV7-2,TRBD2,19,TRBJ2-3,TGTGCCAGCAGTCTAGCCCCGACTAGCGGGAGGGCCCGGGGAGATACGCAGTATTTT,CASSLAPTSGRARGDTQYF
many,TRBV29-1,NA,11,TRBJ2-3,TGCAGCGTGGCCCCTCGGGATACGCAGTATTTT,CSVAPRDTQYF
NA,TRBV28,NA,15,TRBJ2-7,TGTGCCTCATCCCCTACAGTCCTGAGCTCCTACGAGCAGTACTTC,CASSPTVLSSYEQYF
NA,TRBV7-9,TRBD1,14,TRBJ1-1,TGTGCCAGCAGCTTCAGGGGGGTGAACACTGAAGCTTTCTTT,CASSFRGVNTEAFF
NA,TRBV12-3/TRBV12-4,TRBD2,15,TRBJ2-2,TGTGCCAGCAGTTTCACTAGCGGGAGGGCCGGGGAGCTGTTTTTT,CASSFTSGRAGELFF
few,TRBV29-1,NA,13,TRBJ2-1,TGCAGCGTTCCTTGGGGGAGGCACAATGAGCAGTTCTTC,CSVPWGRHNEQFF
NA,TRBV6-5,NA,20,TRBJ2-6,TGTGCCAGCAGTTACTCAAAGGACACCAATCGAGCCTCTGGGGCCAACGTCCTGACTTTC,CASSYSKDTNRASGANVLTF
few,TRBV20-1,TRBD1,14,TRBJ2-3,TGCAGTGCAGCAGACAGGGGGGTCACAGATACGCAGTATTTT,CSAADRGVTDTQYF
few,TRBV5-4,TRBD2,15,TRBJ2-7,TGTGCCAGCAGCCGTAGCGGGGGCAACTCCTACGAGCAGTACTTC,CASSRSGGNSYEQYF
NA,TRBV6-5,NA,17,TRBJ1-4,TGTGCCAGCAGTTACGCCCTCAGGGGTGCAACTAATGAAAAACTGTTTTTT,CASSYALRGATNEKLFF
many,TRBV4-2,NA,19,TRBJ2-3,TGTGCCAGCAGCCACCGGGACAGGGTGTTTGAGCGGGAGGCAGATACGCAGTATTTT,CASSHRDRVFEREADTQYF
few,TRBV15,NA,12,TRBJ2-5,TGTGCCACCAGCAGAGATAGGGGTGGGCAGTACTTC,CATSRDRGGQYF
NA,TRBV7-3,TRBD2,17,TRBJ2-3,TGTGCCAGCAGCTTAGCGTCGGATAGCGGGGCAACAGATACGCAGTATTTT,CASSLASDSGATDTQYF
many,TRBV12-3/TRBV12-4,NA,14,TRBJ2-5,TGTGCCAGCAGTCTTACAGACGGGGGCGAGACCCAGTACTTC,CASSLTDGGETQYF
NA,TRBV30,TRBD1,17,TRBJ1-2,TGTGCCTGGAGTAGGGACAGGGGGCGAGGAGTGAACTATGGCTACACCTTC,CAWSRDRGRGVNYGYTF
many,TRBV18,TRBD1,14,TRBJ2-7,TGTGCCAGCTCAATCCAGGGGGCCTCCTACGAGCAGTACTTC,CASSIQGASYEQYF
NA,TRBV6-4,NA,14,TRBJ1-2,TGTGCCAGCAGTGACTCCCAGGGCAACTATGGCTACACCTTC,CASSDSQGNYGYTF
NA,TRBV29-1,TRBD1,14,TRBJ2-3,TGCAGCGTTGGACAGGGTAGGGCCACAGATACGCAGTATTTT,CSVGQGRATDTQYF
NA,TRBV20-1,NA,12,TRBJ2-7,TGCAGTGCTAGGTTCGACTCCTACGAGCAGTACTTC,CSARFDSYEQYF
NA,TRBV10-3,NA,13,TRBJ2-7,TGTGCCATCAGTGAGTCTTTCGAGAATGAGCAGTACTTC,CAISESFENEQYF
NA,TRBV7-7,NA,14,TRBJ2-7,TGTGCCAGCAGCTTCAGGATCGAAGGGCACGAGCAGTACTTC,CASSFRIEGHEQYF
few,TRBV6-2/TRBV6-3,TRBD2,19,TRBJ2-1,TGTGCCAGCAGTTACATCCTCGTCTCGGGGGGACTCCTCTCCAATGAGCAGTTCTTC,CASSYILVSGGLLSNEQFF
NA,TRBV6-2/TRBV6-3,NA,14,TRBJ2-7,TGTGCCAGCAGTTACTCACCACTGAGCTACGAGCAGTACTTC,CASSYSPLSYEQYF
many,TRBV9,NA,10,TRBJ1-2,TGTGCCAGCAGCGGCTATGGCTACACCTTC,CASSGYGYTF
NA,TRBV6-2/TRBV6-3,NA,16,TRBJ2-7,TGTGCCAGCAGTTACGGGTGGCGGGGCTTGTCCTACGAGCAGTACTTC,CASSYGWRGLSYEQYF
NA,TRBV2,TRBD1,14,TRBJ1-5,TGTGCCAGCAGGGACAGGGGGCTTTCTCAGCCCCAGCATTTT,CASRDRGLSQPQHF
NA,TRBV5-1,TRBD2,17,TRBJ2-3,TGCGCCAGCAGCTTGGCAGGGACTAGCGCGAGCACAGATACGCAGTATTTT,CASSLAGTSASTDTQYF
NA,TRBV20-1,NA,13,TRBJ2-3,TGCAGTGCTAGAGTAGCGGGCACAGATACGCAGTATTTT,CSARVAGTDTQYF
NA,TRBV28,NA,13,TRBJ2-1,TGTGCCAGCCTTTCGGCTAGTGGTTATGAGCAGTTCTTC,CASLSASGYEQFF
few,TRBV5-8,NA,16,TRBJ2-3,TGTGCCAGCGCTCAACAGGCCCGGGGATTGGTATGGACGCAGTATTTT,CASAQQARGLVWTQYF
once,TRBV24-1,NA,15,TRBJ2-5,TGTGCCACCAGTGATCCCCGGGTCCTGTGGGAGACCCAGTACTTC,CATSDPRVLWETQYF